Presented here are 16 T cell receptor beta chains from one specimen sequenced in a study of blood T cell repertoires in COVID-19. This table comes from immunoSEQ multiplex PCR, and its TCRdb copy is limited to in-frame clones, with some not included. The sample holds over 100,000 clones, around 90% seen once. Source material: peripheral blood. These receptors were collected from a man younger than 35 with acute or convalescent COVID-19.

The chain joins TRBV11-2 to TRBJ1-1; D unresolved. V shed 3 bases and J shed 0 bases, with 17 bases lying between them. Per germline, CDR1 SGHAT and CDR2 FQNNGV. The CDR3 length is 17 residues. CDR3 protein: CASSFAGLLNLNTEAFF. Here the CDR3 DNA reads TGTGCCAGCAGCTTCGCAGGACTCCTAAATCTGAACACTGAAGCTTTCTTT. The entire variable domain, with the rest obtained from reference TRBV11-2 and TRBJ1-1, is as follows: EAGVAQSPRYKIIEKRQSVAFWCNPISGHATLYWYQQILGQGPKLLIQFQNNGVVDDSQLPKDRFSAERLKGVDSTLKIQPAKLEDSAVYLCASSFAGLLNLNTEAFFGQGTRLTVV.

There are a few counts of this clone. The chain links TRBV3-1 (or the pseudogene TRBV3-2) to TRBJ2-7, with D maybe TRBD1 (6 bases). The CDR3 runs to 15 residues. V lost 6 bases and J 3 bases, leaving 18 bases between the germline ends. Germline CDR1 is LGHDT and CDR2 is YNNKEL (reference sequence). For the CDR3, the DNA is TGTGCCAGCAGTCGTAATTCGGACAGTTACTACGAGCAGTACTTC. This translates into CASSRNSDSYYEQYF.

This clone has a single count. The chain uses TRBV30 and TRBJ1-2; tentatively, D is TRBD1 (5 bases). The CDR3 is 12 residues long. From germline, CDR1 is GTSNPN and CDR2 SVGIG (reference sequence). V was pared by 6 bases and J by 8 bases, with 16 bases between. The CDR3 loop reads CACTTGMRGYTF. CDR3 sequence (DNA): TGTGCCTGCACCACAGGAATGCGGGGCTACACCTTC.

The CDR3 loop reads CASSQPTGNSPLHF. The DNA of the CDR3 is TGTGCCAGCAGCCAACCGACAGGGAATTCACCCCTCCACTTT. This chain uses TRBV3-1 (or the pseudogene TRBV3-2) with TRBJ1-6; 7 positions agree with TRBD1. The CDR3 runs to 14 residues. Per germline, CDR1 LGHDT and CDR2 YNNKEL (reference sequence). The J segment lost 7 bases and the V segment lost 2 bases, leaving 2 bases of the junction unmatched.

The V and J genes are TRBV3-1 (or the pseudogene TRBV3-2) and TRBJ1-1; D is ambiguous. This CDR3 is 13 amino acids long. Trimming took off 0 bases at V and 5 bases at J, with 7 bases between the two ends. Germline CDR1 reads LGHDT; CDR2 reads YNNKEL (reference sequence). The CDR3 spells CASSQEGRTEAFF. The CDR3 DNA sequence: TGTGCCAGCAGCCAAGAGGGGAGGACTGAAGCTTTCTTT.

This rearrangement joins TRBV19 to TRBJ1-5; D gene uncertain. The CDR3 spans 14 residues. Trimming removed 5 bases from V and 5 bases from J, with 13 bases in between. Per the germline V gene, CDR1 is LNHDA and CDR2 is SQIVND (reference sequence). In nucleotides, the CDR3 is TGTGCCAGTAGTCGGTTTTCGGTCTATCAGCCCCAGCATTTT. It encodes CASSRFSVYQPQHF.

The chain carries TRBV19 and TRBJ1-5, with TRBD1 matching 7 bases. In germline, CDR1 is LNHDA, CDR2 SQIVND (reference sequence). J gave up 1 base and V 10 bases, and 10 bases lay outside the gene matches. This CDR3 is 15 amino acids long. CDR3 sequence: CATNPPDRSNQPQHF. The CDR3 DNA follows: TGTGCCACTAACCCCCCGGACAGGAGCAATCAGCCCCAGCATTTT.

CDR3 bases: TGCGCCAGCAGCATGGACCCGAGCTCCTACAATGAGCAGTTCTTC. It specifies CASSMDPSSYNEQFF. The rearrangement joins TRBV5-1 to TRBJ2-1; D not resolved. This CDR3 has 15 amino acids. The V end lost 4 bases, the J end lost 0 bases, and 11 bases lay between the germline ends. Germline V gene sequence: CDR1 SGHRS, CDR2 YFSETQ.

The CDR3 region is CASSLMSRGTEAFF. The CDR3 coding sequence is TGTGCCAGCAGCTTAATGTCAAGGGGGACTGAAGCTTTCTTT. The rearrangement links TRBV7-2 to TRBJ1-1, with D maybe TRBD1 (6 bases). V shed 2 bases and J shed 5 bases, with 12 bases lying between them. Germline CDR1 and CDR2: SGHTA and FQGNSA. This CDR3 comprises 14 residues.

In regard to this clone: One end of the junction varies from germline; a read error may be responsible. V is TRBV11-2 and J is TRBJ2-7; the D gene is possibly TRBD1 (6 bases). Germline V CDR1 and CDR2: SGHAT, FQNNGV. The CDR3 totals 15 residues. This CDR3 is CASSLEAGAYYEQYF. The CDR3 nucleotides are TGTGCCAGCAGCCTAGAGGCAGGGGCCTACTACGAGCAGTACTTC.

The chain couples TRBV29-1 to TRBJ1-3; D remains unclear. The CDR3 extends over 14 amino acids. CDR1 and CDR2 (germline): SQVTM, ANQGSEA. V was trimmed by 0 bases and J by 0 bases, leaving 6 bases between them. The CDR3 spells CSVEDPYSGNTIYF. For the CDR3, the DNA is TGCAGCGTTGAAGATCCTTACTCTGGAAACACCATATATTTT.

This chain links TRBV19 with TRBJ1-5; D is possibly TRBD1 (6 bases). V lost 5 bases to trimming and J lost 2 bases, with 25 bases between them. The length of the CDR3 is 19 residues. The germline V gene encodes CDR1 LNHDA and CDR2 SQIVND (reference sequence). The CDR3 DNA sequence: TGTGCCAGTAGTCCCCGGAGTTGGGGGCGGAGGATTGGCAATCAGCCCCAGCATTTT. Translating gives CASSPRSWGRRIGNQPQHF.

This chain uses TRBV7-9 with TRBJ1-6; the match to TRBD1 covers 7 bases. Germline V gene sequence: CDR1 SEHNR, CDR2 FQNEAQ (reference sequence). The CDR3 consists of 18 residues. Trimming at V came to 0 bases and at J to 7 bases, leaving 12 bases not matched to a gene. The CDR3 loop reads CASSLAGTDLPFNSPLHF. CDR3 DNA: TGTGCCAGCAGCTTAGCAGGGACAGACCTACCTTTCAATTCACCCCTCCACTTT.

This clone was picked up one time. The J gene is TRBJ2-3, the V gene TRBV10-2, with D possibly TRBD1 on 6 matching bases. The length of the CDR3 is 14 residues. V was shortened by 6 bases and J by 0 bases, with 10 bases between the two germline ends. Germline loops: CDR1 WSHSY, CDR2 SAAADI. The CDR3: CASRRGSSTDTQYF. CDR3 in DNA: TGCGCCAGCAGGAGGGGGTCTAGCACAGATACGCAGTATTTT.

This clone appeared a single time. This rearrangement joins TRBV3-1 (or the pseudogene TRBV3-2) to TRBJ2-5, with D unresolved. Deletions cut 1 base from V and 4 bases from J, with 13 bases between. This CDR3 is built from 15 residues. The V gene's germline CDR1 is LGHDT and CDR2 YNNKEL (reference sequence). The CDR3, as DNA: TGTGCCAGCAGCCAAGGTTTGGCTAGTCGAGAGACCCAGTACTTC. This encodes CASSQGLASRETQYF.

This chain links TRBV11-2 with TRBJ2-1, with 13 bases aligning to TRBD2. CDR3 length equals 15 residues. The ends lost 4 bases at V and 9 bases at J; junction bases unmatched: 6. Germline V CDR1 and CDR2: SGHAT, FQNNGV. In nucleotides, the CDR3 is TGTGCCAGCAGCTACCGACTAGCGGGAGGCTTTGAGCAGTTCTTC. It translates to CASSYRLAGGFEQFF.